This TCR beta chain appears in the sequencing data of a study of blood T cell repertoires in COVID-19. Looking at the study overall: COVID-19 samples collected from the United States, Italy and Spain covered acute and convalescent phases. T cells, B-cell-depleted T cells, or PBMCs supplied cDNA or gDNA.

Authors' methods: It was from reference gene primer amplification that nucleated cell counts were estimated. The repertoire was sequenced with immunoSEQ multiplex PCR; TCRdb's copy has only in-frame clones and lacks some. That table furnishes V, J and clone size, whereas the DNA furnished D and trimming. The sample contains 350,000 to 400,000 clones, roughly nine tenths of which appear only once. The CDR3 consists of 13 residues. The trim removed 4 bases at V and 5 bases at J, leaving 2 bases unmatched. The germline gives CDR1 SGHKS, CDR2 YYEKEE (reference sequence). Seattle-derived patients entered the study during active infection and were followed longitudinally.

V and J are TRBV5-5 and TRBJ1-5, with 8 bases lining up with TRBD1. The sample was peripheral blood. This receptor was taken from a woman under 40 with COVID-19, enrolled during active disease. CDR3 sequence (DNA): TGTGCCAGCAGCCCGACAGGGGATCAGCCCCAGCATTTT. It yields the protein CASSPTGDQPQHF.